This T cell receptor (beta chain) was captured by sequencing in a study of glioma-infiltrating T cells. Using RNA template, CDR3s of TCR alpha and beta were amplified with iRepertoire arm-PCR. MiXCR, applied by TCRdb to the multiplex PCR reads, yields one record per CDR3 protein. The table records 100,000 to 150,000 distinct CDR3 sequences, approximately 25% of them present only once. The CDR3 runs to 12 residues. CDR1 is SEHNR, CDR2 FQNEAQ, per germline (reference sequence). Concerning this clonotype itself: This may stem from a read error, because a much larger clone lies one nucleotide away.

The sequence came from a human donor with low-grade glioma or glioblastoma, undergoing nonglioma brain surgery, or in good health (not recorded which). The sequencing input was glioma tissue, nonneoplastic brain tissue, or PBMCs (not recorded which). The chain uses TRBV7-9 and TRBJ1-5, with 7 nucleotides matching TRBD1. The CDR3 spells CATRTGDQPRHF. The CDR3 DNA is TGTGCCACCAGAACAGGGGATCAGCCCCGGCATTTT.